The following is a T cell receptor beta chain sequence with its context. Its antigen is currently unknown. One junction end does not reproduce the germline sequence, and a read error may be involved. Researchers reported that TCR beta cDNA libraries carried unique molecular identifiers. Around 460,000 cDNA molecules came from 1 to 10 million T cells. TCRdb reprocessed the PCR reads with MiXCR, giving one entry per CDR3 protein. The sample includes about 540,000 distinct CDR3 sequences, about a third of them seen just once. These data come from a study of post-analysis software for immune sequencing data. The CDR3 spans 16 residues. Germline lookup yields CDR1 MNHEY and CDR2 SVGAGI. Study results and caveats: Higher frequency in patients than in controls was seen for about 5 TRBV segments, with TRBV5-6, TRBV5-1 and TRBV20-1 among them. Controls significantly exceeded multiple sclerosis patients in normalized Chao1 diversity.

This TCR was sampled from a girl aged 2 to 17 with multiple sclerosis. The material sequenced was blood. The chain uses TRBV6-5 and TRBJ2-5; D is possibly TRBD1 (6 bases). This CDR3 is CAGSYSWGPKGETQYF. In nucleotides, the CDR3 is TGTGCCGGCAGTTACTCTTGGGGGCCGAAGGGAGAGACCCAGTACTTC.